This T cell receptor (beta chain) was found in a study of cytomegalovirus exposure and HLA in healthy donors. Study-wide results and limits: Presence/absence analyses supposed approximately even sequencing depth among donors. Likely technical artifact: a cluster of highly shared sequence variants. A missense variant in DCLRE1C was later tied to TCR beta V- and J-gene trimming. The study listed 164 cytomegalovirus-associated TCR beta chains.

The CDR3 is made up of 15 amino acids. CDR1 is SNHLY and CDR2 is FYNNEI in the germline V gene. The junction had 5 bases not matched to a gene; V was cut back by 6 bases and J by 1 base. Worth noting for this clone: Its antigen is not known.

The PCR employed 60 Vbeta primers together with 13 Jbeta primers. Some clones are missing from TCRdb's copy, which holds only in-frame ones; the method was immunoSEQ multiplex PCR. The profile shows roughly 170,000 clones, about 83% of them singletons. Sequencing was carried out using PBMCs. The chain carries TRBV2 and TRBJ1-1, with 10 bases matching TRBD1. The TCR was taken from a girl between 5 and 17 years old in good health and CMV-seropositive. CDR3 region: CASRGQGMGNTEAFF. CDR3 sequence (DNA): TGTGCCAGCAGGGGACAGGGGATGGGGAACACTGAAGCTTTCTTT.